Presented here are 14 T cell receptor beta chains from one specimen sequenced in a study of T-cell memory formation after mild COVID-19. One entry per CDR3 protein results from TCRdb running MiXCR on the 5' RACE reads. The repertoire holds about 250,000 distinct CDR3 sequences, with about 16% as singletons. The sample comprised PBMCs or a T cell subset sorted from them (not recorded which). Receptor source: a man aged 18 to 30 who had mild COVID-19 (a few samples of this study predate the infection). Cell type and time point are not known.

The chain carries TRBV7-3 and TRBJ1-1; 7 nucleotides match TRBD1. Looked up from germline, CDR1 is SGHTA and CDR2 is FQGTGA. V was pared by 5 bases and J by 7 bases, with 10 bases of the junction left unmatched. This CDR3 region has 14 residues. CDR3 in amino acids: CASSPQGWGGEAFF. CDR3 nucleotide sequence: TGTGCCAGCAGCCCACAGGGGTGGGGGGGTGAAGCTTTCTTT.

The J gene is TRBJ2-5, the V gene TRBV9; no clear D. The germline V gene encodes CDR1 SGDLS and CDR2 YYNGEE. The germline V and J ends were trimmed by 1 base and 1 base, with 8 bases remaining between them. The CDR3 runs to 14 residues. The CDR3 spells CASSVSPGQETQYF. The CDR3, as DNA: TGTGCCAGCAGCGTATCCCCCGGCCAAGAGACCCAGTACTTC. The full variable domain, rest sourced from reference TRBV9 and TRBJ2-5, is DSGVTQTPKHLITATGQRVTLRCSPRSGDLSVYWYQQSLDQGLQFLIQYYNGEERAKGNILERFSAQQFPDLHSELNLSSLELGDSALYFCASSVSPGQETQYFGPGTRLLVL.

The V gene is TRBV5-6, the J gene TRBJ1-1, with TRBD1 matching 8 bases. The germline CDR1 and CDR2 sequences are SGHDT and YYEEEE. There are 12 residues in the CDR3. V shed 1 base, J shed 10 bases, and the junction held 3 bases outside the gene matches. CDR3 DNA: TGTGCCAGCAGCTTGTACAGGGGGGGAGCTTTCTTT. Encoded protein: CASSLYRGGAFF.

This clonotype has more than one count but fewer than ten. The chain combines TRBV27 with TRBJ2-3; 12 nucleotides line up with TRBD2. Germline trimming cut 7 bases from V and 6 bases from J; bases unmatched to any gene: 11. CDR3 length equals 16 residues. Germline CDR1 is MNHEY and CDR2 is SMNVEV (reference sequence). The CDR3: CASKRVGLAGGDTQYF. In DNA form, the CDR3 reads TGTGCCAGCAAAAGGGTTGGTCTAGCGGGGGGGGATACGCAGTATTTT.

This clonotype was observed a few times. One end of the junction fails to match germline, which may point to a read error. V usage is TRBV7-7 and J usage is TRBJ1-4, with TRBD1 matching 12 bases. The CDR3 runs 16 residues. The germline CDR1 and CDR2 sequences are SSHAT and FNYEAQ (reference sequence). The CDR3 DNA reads TGTGCTAGCAGCTTGGGGACAGGGGGCTCTAATGAAAAACTGTTTTTT. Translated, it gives CASSLGTGGSNEKLFF.

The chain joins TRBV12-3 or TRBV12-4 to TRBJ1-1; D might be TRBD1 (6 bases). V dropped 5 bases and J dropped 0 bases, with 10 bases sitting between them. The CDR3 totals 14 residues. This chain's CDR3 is CASSHEGVNTEAFF. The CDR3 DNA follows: TGTGCCAGCAGTCATGAGGGGGTGAACACTGAAGCTTTCTTT.

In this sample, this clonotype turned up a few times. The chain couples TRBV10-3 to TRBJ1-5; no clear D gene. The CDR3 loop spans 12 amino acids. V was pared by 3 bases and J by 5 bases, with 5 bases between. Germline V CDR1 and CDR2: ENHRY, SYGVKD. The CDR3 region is CAISDSYQPQHF. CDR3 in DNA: TGTGCCATCAGTGACAGCTATCAGCCCCAGCATTTT.

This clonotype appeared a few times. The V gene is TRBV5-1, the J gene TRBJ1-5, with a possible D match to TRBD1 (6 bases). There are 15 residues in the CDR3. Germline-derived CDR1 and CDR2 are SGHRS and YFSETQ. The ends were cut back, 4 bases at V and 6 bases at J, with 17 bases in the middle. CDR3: CASSPEGQPGQPQHF. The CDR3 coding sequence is TGCGCCAGCAGCCCGGAAGGACAGCCAGGTCAGCCCCAGCATTTT. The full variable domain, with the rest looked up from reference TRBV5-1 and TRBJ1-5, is KAGVTQTPRYLIKTRGQQVTLSCSPISGHRSVSWYQQTPGQGLQFLFEYFSETQRNKGNFPGRFSGRQFSNSRSEMNVSTLELGDSALYLCASSPEGQPGQPQHFGDGTRLSIL.

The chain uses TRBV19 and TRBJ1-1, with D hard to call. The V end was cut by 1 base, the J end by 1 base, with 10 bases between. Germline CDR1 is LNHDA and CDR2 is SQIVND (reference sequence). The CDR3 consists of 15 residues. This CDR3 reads CASSIGNKPNTEAFF. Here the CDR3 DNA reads TGTGCCAGTAGTATAGGAAACAAACCGAACACTGAAGCTTTCTTT. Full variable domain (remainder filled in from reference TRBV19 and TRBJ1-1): DGGITQSPKYLFRKEGQNVTLSCEQNLNHDAMYWYRQDPGQGLRLIYYSQIVNDFQKGDIAEGYSVSREKKESFPLTVTSAQKNPTAFYLCASSIGNKPNTEAFFGQGTRLTVV.

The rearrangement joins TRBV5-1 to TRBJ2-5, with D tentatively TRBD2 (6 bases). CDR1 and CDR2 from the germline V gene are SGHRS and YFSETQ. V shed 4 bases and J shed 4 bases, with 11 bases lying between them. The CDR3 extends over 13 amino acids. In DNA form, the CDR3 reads TGCGCCAGCAGCCGGGACTCAGGAGAGACCCAGTACTTC. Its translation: CASSRDSGETQYF.

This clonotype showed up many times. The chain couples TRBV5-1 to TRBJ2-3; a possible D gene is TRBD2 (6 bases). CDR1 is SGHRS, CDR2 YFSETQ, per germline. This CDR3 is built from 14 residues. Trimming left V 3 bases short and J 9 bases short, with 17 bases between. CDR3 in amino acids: CASSSGTSQVTQYF. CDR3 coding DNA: TGCGCCAGCAGCTCCGGGACTTCTCAGGTCACGCAGTATTTT.

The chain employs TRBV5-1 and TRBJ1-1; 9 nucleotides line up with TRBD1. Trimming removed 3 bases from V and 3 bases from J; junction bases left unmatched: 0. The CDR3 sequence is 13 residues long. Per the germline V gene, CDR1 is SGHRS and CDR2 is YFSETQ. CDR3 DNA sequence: TGCGCCAGCAGCTGGGACAGGGACACTGAAGCTTTCTTT. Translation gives CASSWDRDTEAFF.

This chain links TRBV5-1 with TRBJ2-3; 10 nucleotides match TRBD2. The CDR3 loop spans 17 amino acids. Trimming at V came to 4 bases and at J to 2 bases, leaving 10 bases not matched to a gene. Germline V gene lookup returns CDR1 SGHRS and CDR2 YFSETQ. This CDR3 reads CASSNFASGGPTDTQYF. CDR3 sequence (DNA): TGCGCCAGCAGCAACTTCGCTAGCGGGGGACCCACAGATACGCAGTATTTT.

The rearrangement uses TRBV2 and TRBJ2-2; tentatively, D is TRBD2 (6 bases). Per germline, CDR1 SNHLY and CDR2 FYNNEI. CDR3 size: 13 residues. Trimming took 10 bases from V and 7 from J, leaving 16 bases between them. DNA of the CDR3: TGTGCCACCCGGAGGAGGGCGTTCGGGGAGCTGTTTTTT. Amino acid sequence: CATRRRAFGELFF.